Following are 10 T cell receptor beta chains from one sample sequenced in a study of blood T cell repertoires in COVID-19. Repertoires were generated with immunoSEQ multiplex PCR, while TCRdb's copy carries only in-frame clones and drops some. This sample has more than 300,000 clones, with around 87% found just once. The sample taken for sequencing was peripheral blood. These receptors were obtained from a woman in her 30s with COVID-19, enrolled during active disease.

As to this clone: Other DNA sequences in the same sample also yield this CDR3. This rearrangement joins TRBV24-1 to TRBJ2-1; 8 nucleotides match TRBD2. The CDR3 runs 15 residues. V lost 10 bases and J lost 4; bases outside the gene matches: 11. Germline V gene lookup returns CDR1 KGHDR and CDR2 SFDVKD. The chain's CDR3 is CATRGGAPFYNEQFF. CDR3 in DNA: TGTGCCACTCGGGGGGGGGCCCCATTTTACAATGAGCAGTTCTTC.

The chain is built from TRBV6-2 or TRBV6-3 and TRBJ1-5; 10 bases fit TRBD1. CDR1 is MNHEY and CDR2 is SVGEGT in the germline V gene. The CDR3 is 14 residues long. V lost 2 bases to trimming and J lost 7 bases; unmatched junction nucleotides: 2. CDR3 sequence (DNA): TGTGCCAGCAGTTACGGGACAGGGGTACAGCCCCAGCATTTT. Translated, it gives CASSYGTGVQPQHF.

V is TRBV5-1 and J is TRBJ2-3, with D possibly TRBD1 on 6 matching bases. Looked up from germline, CDR1 is SGHRS and CDR2 is YFSETQ. The CDR3 contains 15 residues. V was cut by 0 bases and J by 3 bases, with 11 bases left in between. CDR3 in amino acids: CASSLEFRGTDTQYF. CDR3 sequence (DNA): TGCGCCAGCAGCTTGGAGTTTAGGGGGACAGATACGCAGTATTTT. Drawing the rest from reference TRBV5-1 and TRBJ2-3, the complete variable domain is KAGVTQTPRYLIKTRGQQVTLSCSPISGHRSVSWYQQTPGQGLQFLFEYFSETQRNKGNFPGRFSGRQFSNSRSEMNVSTLELGDSALYLCASSLEFRGTDTQYFGPGTRLTVL.

The chain carries TRBV27 and TRBJ2-3, with 7 bases aligning to TRBD1. Germline CDR1 MNHEY, CDR2 SMNVEV (reference sequence). There are 14 residues in the CDR3. V was pared by 6 bases and J by 6 bases, with 9 bases of the junction left unmatched. The CDR3 sequence is CASRVQGSFDTQYF. The CDR3 region has the DNA TGTGCCAGCAGAGTACAGGGGTCGTTCGATACGCAGTATTTT.

This rearrangement joins TRBV27 to TRBJ2-3; 11 bases match TRBD2. CDR3 size: 16 residues. The germline CDR1 and CDR2 sequences are MNHEY and SMNVEV (reference sequence). The V segment lost 5 bases and the J segment 3 bases; nucleotides outside the gene matches: 7. CDR3 loop: CASSAETSGRTDTQYF. The CDR3 nucleotides read TGTGCCAGCAGTGCCGAAACTAGCGGGAGAACAGATACGCAGTATTTT.

The chain uses TRBV2 and TRBJ2-7, with D unresolved. V lost 6 bases and J lost 4, with 10 bases in between. The CDR3 has 12 amino acids. Germline V CDR1 and CDR2: SNHLY, FYNNEI. The CDR3 loop is CASRESSYEQYF. CDR3 nucleotides: TGTGCCAGCAGGGAATCCTCTTACGAGCAGTACTTC.

V usage is TRBV18 and J usage is TRBJ2-7, with a tentative D call TRBD2 (5 bases). Germline V gives CDR1 KGHSH, CDR2 LQKENI. CDR3 length: 13 residues. V was clipped by 0 bases and J by 4 bases, with 7 bases between them. This CDR3 reads CASSPPGVYEQYF. CDR3 DNA: TGTGCCAGCTCACCACCCGGGGTATACGAGCAGTACTTC.

The J gene is TRBJ1-6, the V gene TRBV10-3; TRBD1 matches 9 bases. The CDR3 has 13 residues. CDR1 is ENHRY, CDR2 SYGVKD, per germline. V lost 5 bases to trimming and J lost 15 bases; unmatched junction nucleotides: 8. As DNA, the CDR3 is TGTGCCATCAGTCCGGGACAGGGTGACGTCCTCCACTTT. Protein sequence: CAISPGQGDVLHF.

The rearrangement links TRBV3-1 (or the pseudogene TRBV3-2) to TRBJ2-6; TRBD1 matches 8 bases. This CDR3 has 17 amino acids. The germline CDR1 and CDR2 sequences are LGHDT and YNNKEL (reference sequence). Trimming cost V 2 bases and J 10 bases; bases outside gene matches: 13. The CDR3 loop is CASSQQLDRGVTNVLTF. Written as DNA, the CDR3 is TGTGCCAGCAGCCAACAGCTTGACAGGGGAGTAACAAACGTCCTGACTTTC.

This chain links TRBV27 with TRBJ1-1; no clear D. The CDR3 covers 13 residues. V was pared by 3 bases and J by 6 bases, with 11 bases between. Per the germline V gene, CDR1 is MNHEY and CDR2 is SMNVEV (reference sequence). CDR3 in DNA: TGTGCCAGCAGTTTGCGCGGAGGACCTGAAGCTTTCTTT. Protein sequence: CASSLRGGPEAFF.